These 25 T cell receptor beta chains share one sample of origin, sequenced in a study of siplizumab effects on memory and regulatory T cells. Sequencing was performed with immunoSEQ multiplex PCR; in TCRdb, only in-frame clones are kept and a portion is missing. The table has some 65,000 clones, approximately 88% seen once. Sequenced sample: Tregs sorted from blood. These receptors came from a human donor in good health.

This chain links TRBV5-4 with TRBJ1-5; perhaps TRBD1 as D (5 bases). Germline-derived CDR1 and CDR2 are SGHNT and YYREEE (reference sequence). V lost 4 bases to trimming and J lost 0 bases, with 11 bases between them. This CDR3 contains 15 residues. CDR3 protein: CASSEQGGSNQPQHF. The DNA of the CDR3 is TGTGCCAGCAGCGAGCAGGGTGGTAGCAATCAGCCCCAGCATTTT.

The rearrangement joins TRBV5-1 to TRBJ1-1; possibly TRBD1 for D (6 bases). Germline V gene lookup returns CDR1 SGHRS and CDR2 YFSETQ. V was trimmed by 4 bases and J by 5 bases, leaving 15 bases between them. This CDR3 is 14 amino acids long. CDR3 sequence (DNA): TGCGCCAGCAGCGGACCCCAGGGGCGGACTGAAGCTTTCTTT. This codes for CASSGPQGRTEAFF.

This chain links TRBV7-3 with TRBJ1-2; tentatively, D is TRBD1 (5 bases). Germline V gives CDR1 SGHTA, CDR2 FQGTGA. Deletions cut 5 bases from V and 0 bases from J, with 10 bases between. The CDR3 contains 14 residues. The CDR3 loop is CASSADTSNYGYTF. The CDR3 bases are TGTGCCAGCAGCGCGGACACCTCTAACTATGGCTACACCTTC.

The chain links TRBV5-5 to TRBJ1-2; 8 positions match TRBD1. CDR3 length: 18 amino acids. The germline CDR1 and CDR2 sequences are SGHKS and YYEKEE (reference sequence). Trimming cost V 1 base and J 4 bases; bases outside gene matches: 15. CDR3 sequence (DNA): TGTGCCAGCAGCTTGTTGTTAGGGACAGGTAGCTTTATCTATGGCTACACCTTC. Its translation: CASSLLLGTGSFIYGYTF. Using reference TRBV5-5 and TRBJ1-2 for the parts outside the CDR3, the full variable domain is DAGVTQSPTHLIKTRGQQVTLRCSPISGHKSVSWYQQVLGQGPQFIFQYYEKEERGRGNFPDRFSARQFPNYSSELNVNALLLGDSALYLCASSLLLGTGSFIYGYTFGSGTRLTVV.

As DNA, the CDR3 is TGTGCCAGCACCACAGGGACTAGCGGGGGGAGGACCCAGTACTTC. The encoded protein is CASTTGTSGGRTQYF. This sequence joins TRBV11-3 and TRBJ2-5, with 15 nucleotides matching TRBD2. With V trimmed by 7 bases and J by 7 bases, 7 bases remained unmatched. The germline V gene encodes CDR1 SGHNT and CDR2 YENEEA. The CDR3 totals 15 residues.

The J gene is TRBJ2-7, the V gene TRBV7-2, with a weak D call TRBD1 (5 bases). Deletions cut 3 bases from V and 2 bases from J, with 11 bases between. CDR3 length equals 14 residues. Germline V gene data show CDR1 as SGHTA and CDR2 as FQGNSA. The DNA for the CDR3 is TGTGCCAGCAGCTTTGCCAGGGCAACCTACGAGCAGTACTTC. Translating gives CASSFARATYEQYF.

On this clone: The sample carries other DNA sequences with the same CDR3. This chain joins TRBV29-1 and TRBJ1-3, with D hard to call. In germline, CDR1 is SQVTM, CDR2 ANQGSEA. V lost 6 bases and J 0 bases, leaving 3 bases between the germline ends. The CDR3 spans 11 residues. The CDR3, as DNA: TGCAGCGTCGACTCTGGAAACACCATATATTTT. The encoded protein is CSVDSGNTIYF.

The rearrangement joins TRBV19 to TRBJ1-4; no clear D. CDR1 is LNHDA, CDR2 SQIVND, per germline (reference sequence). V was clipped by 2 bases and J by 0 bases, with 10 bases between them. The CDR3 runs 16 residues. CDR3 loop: CASSISSTATNEKLFF. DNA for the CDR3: TGTGCCAGTAGTATATCGTCCACAGCAACTAATGAAAAACTGTTTTTT.

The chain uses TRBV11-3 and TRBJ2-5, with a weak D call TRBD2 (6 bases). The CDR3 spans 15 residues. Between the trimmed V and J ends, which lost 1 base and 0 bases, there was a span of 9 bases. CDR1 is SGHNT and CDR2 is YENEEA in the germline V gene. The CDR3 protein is CASSLGGNHQETQYF. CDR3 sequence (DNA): TGTGCCAGCAGCTTAGGCGGGAACCACCAAGAGACCCAGTACTTC.

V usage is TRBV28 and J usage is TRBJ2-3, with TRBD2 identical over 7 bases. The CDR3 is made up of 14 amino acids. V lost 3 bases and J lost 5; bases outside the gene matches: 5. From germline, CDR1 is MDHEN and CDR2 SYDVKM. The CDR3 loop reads CASSFGGRVDTQYF. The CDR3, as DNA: TGTGCCAGCAGTTTTGGCGGGAGAGTAGATACGCAGTATTTT.

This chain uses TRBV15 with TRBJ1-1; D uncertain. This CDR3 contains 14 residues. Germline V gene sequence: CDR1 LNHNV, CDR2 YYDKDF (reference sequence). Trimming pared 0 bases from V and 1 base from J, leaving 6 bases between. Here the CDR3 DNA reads TGTGCCACCAGCAGAGATATGAGGAACACTGAAGCTTTCTTT. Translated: CATSRDMRNTEAFF.

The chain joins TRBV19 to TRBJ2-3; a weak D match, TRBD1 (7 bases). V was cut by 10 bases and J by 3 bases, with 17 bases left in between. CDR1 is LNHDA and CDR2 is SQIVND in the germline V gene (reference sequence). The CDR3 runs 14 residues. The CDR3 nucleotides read TGTGCCACCACCTCGACAGGGACTACAGATACGCAGTATTTT. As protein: CATTSTGTTDTQYF. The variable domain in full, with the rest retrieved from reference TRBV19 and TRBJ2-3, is DGGITQSPKYLFRKEGQNVTLSCEQNLNHDAMYWYRQDPGQGLRLIYYSQIVNDFQKGDIAEGYSVSREKKESFPLTVTSAQKNPTAFYLCATTSTGTTDTQYFGPGTRLTVL.

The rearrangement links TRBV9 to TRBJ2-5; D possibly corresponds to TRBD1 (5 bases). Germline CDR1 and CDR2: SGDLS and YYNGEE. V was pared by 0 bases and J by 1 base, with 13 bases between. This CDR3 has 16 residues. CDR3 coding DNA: TGTGCCAGCAGCGTAGGGGTCAGGGAAAGCCAAGAGACCCAGTACTTC. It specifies CASSVGVRESQETQYF.

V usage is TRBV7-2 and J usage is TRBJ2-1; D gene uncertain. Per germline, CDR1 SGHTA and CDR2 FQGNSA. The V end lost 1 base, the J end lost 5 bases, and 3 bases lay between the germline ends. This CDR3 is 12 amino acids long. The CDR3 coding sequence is TGTGCCAGCAGCTTAGTCCACAATGAGCAGTTCTTC. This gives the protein CASSLVHNEQFF.

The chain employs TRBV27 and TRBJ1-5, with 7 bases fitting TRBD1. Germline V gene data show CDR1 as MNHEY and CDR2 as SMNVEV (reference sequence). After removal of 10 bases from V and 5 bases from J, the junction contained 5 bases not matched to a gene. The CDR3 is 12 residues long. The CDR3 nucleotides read TGTGCCACTGCGACAGGGCATCAGCCCCAGCATTTT. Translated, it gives CATATGHQPQHF.

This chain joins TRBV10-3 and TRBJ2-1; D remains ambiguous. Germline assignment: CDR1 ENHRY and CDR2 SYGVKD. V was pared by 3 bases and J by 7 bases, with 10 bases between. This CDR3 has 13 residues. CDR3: CAISDTQQNEQFF. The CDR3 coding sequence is TGTGCCATCAGTGATACACAGCAGAATGAGCAGTTCTTC.

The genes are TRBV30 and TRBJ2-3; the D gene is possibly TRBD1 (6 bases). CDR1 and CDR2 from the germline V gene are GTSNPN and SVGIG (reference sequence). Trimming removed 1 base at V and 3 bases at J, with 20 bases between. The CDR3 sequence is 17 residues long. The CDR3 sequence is CAWSAWGLAWETDTQYF. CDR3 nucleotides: TGTGCCTGGAGTGCTTGGGGGCTAGCATGGGAGACAGATACGCAGTATTTT.

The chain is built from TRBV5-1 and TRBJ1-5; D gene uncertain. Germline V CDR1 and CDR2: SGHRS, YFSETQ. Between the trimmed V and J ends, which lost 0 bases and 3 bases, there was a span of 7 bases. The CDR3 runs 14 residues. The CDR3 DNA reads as TGCGCCAGCAGCTTGGACAGTAACAATCAGCCCCAGCATTTT. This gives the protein CASSLDSNNQPQHF.

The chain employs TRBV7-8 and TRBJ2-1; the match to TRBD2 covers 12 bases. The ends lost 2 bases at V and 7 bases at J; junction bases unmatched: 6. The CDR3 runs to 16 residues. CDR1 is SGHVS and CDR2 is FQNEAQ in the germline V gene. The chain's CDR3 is CASSLSGLAGGNEQFF. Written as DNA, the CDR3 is TGTGCCAGCAGCTTATCGGGGCTAGCGGGGGGGAATGAGCAGTTCTTC. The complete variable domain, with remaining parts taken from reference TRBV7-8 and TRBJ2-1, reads GAGVSQSPRYKVAKRGQDVALRCDPISGHVSLFWYQQALGQGPEFLTYFQNEAQLDKSGLPSDRFFAERPEGSVSTLKIQRTQQEDSAVYLCASSLSGLAGGNEQFFGPGTRLTVL.

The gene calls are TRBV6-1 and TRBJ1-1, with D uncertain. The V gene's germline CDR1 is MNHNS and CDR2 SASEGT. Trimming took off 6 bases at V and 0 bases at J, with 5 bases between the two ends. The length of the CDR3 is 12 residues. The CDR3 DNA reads TGTGCCAGCAGAAACCTGAACACTGAAGCTTTCTTT. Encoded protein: CASRNLNTEAFF.

The CDR3 region has the DNA TGTGCCACCTCCTACCGGGGGCTTGGCACTGAAGCTTTCTTT. It codes for CATSYRGLGTEAFF. J is TRBJ1-1 and V is TRBV6-5; D possibly corresponds to TRBD1 (6 bases). Germline CDR1 and CDR2: MNHEY and SVGAGI. This CDR3 is 14 amino acids long. The V and J ends lost 10 bases and 4 bases respectively, with 19 bases between them.

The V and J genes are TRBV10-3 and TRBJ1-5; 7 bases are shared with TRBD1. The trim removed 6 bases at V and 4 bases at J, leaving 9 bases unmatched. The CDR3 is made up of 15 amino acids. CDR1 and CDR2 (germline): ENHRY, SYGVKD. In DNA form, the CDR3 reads TGTGCCATCAGCGCTCATGCAGGGGGGAATCAGCCCCAGCATTTT. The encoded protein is CAISAHAGGNQPQHF.

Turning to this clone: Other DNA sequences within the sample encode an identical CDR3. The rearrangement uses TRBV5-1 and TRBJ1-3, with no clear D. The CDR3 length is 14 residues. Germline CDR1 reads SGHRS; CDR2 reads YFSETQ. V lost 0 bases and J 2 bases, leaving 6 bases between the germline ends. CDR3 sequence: CASSLGGPGNTIYF. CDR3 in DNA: TGCGCCAGCAGCTTGGGAGGGCCTGGAAACACCATATATTTT.

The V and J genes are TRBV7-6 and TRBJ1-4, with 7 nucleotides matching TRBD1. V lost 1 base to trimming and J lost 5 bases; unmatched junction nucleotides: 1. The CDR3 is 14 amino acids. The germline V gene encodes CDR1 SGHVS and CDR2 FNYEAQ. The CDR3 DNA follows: TGTGCCAGCAGCTTAGGGGGACAGAATGAAAAACTGTTTTTT. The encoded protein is CASSLGGQNEKLFF.

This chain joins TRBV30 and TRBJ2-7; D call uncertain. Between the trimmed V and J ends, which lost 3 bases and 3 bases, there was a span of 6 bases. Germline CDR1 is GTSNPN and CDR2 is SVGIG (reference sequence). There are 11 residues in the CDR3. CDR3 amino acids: CAWRDIYEQYF. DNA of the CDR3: TGTGCCTGGAGAGATATCTACGAGCAGTACTTC.